Below are 27 T cell receptor beta chains sequenced from a single sample in a study of immune cell composition in non-small cell lung cancer. The assay was immunoSEQ multiplex PCR, and TCRdb's table has in-frame clones only and misses some. The sample lists around 6,400 clones, about 85% occurring once. Normal lung sampling was at least 3 cm from the tumour, as distant as possible. Sequenced material: non-adjacent lung tissue. All receptors come from a human donor with non-small cell lung cancer.

This sequence joins TRBV5-5 and TRBJ1-5, with 7 bases fitting TRBD1. CDR3 length: 15 residues. Germline V gives CDR1 SGHKS, CDR2 YYEKEE (reference sequence). The trim removed 3 bases at V and 5 bases at J, leaving 8 bases unmatched. CDR3 amino acids: CASSSSYRGDQPQHF. Here the CDR3 DNA reads TGTGCCAGCAGCTCCTCTTACAGGGGCGATCAGCCCCAGCATTTT.

In DNA form, the CDR3 reads TGTGCCAGCAGCCGACTAGCGGGGGAGACCTACGAGCAGTACTTC. Amino acid sequence: CASSRLAGETYEQYF. The chain couples TRBV5-4 to TRBJ2-7; TRBD2 aligns across 12 bases. CDR3 length: 15 amino acids. Germline-derived CDR1 and CDR2 are SGHNT and YYREEE (reference sequence). The junction had 4 bases not matched to a gene; V was cut back by 4 bases and J by 2 bases.

The chain couples TRBV7-7 to TRBJ2-1; the D gene is possibly TRBD2 (6 bases). V was trimmed by 5 bases and J by 6 bases, leaving 17 bases between them. CDR3 size: 15 residues. The germline V gene has CDR1 SSHAT and CDR2 FNYEAQ (reference sequence). The CDR3 sequence: CASSRIAVNFNEQFF. Written as DNA, the CDR3 is TGTGCCAGCAGCCGTATAGCGGTGAACTTCAATGAGCAGTTCTTC.

The chain recombines TRBV27 with TRBJ1-1, with D perhaps TRBD1 (6 bases). CDR3 length equals 14 residues. Germline-derived CDR1 and CDR2 are MNHEY and SMNVEV (reference sequence). The germline V and J ends were trimmed by 5 bases and 12 bases, with 22 bases remaining between them. In DNA, the CDR3 is TGTGCCAGCAGTCAAAGCCTACTTCACAGGGTGCCTTTCTTT. Its translation is CASSQSLLHRVPFF.

The rearrangement links TRBV7-8 to TRBJ1-3; 9 nucleotides agree with TRBD1. Trimming removed 5 bases from V and 3 bases from J; junction bases left unmatched: 8. This CDR3 is 16 amino acids long. Germline CDR1 SGHVS, CDR2 FQNEAQ. The CDR3 DNA reads as TGTGCCAGCAGCCAAGGACAGGGGTTTAGTGGAAACACCATATATTTT. Translating gives CASSQGQGFSGNTIYF. Based on the CDR3 plus reference TRBV7-8 and TRBJ1-3, the full variable domain is GAGVSQSPRYKVAKRGQDVALRCDPISGHVSLFWYQQALGQGPEFLTYFQNEAQLDKSGLPSDRFFAERPEGSVSTLKIQRTQQEDSAVYLCASSQGQGFSGNTIYFGEGSWLTVV.

The chain is built from TRBV6-5 and TRBJ2-7, with TRBD1 identical over 7 bases. Germline-derived CDR1 and CDR2 are MNHEY and SVGAGI. V was pared by 6 bases and J by 3 bases, with 2 bases of the junction left unmatched. The CDR3 totals 12 residues. In nucleotides, the CDR3 is TGTGCCAGCAGCCGACAGGGCTACGAGCAGTACTTC. Protein: CASSRQGYEQYF.

The J gene is TRBJ2-7, the V gene TRBV5-1, with 8 bases identical to TRBD1. Germline CDR1 SGHRS, CDR2 YFSETQ. V shed 5 bases and J 4 bases; nucleotides not matched to a gene: 17. This CDR3 spans 17 amino acids. The CDR3 loop reads CASRKSPATGAPYEQYF. The CDR3 nucleotides read TGCGCCAGCAGAAAAAGCCCCGCGACAGGGGCTCCGTACGAGCAGTACTTC.

The table lists this clone with a count of one. The chain carries TRBV7-9 and TRBJ2-2; the match to TRBD2 covers 12 bases. The CDR3 runs to 17 residues. Germline V gives CDR1 SEHNR, CDR2 FQNEAQ (reference sequence). V lost 4 bases to trimming and J lost 3 bases; unmatched junction nucleotides: 6. The CDR3 region has the DNA TGTGCCAGCAGCTCCCGCCTAGCGGGAGGGTACACCGGGGAGCTGTTTTTT. Translating it yields CASSSRLAGGYTGELFF.

The CDR3 DNA is TGTGCCAGCTCCAGGGTTGGAACGCAGTATTTT. It specifies CASSRVGTQYF. The V call is TRBV14, the J call TRBJ2-3; D perhaps matches TRBD1 (5 bases). The length of the CDR3 is 11 residues. CDR1 and CDR2 (germline): SGHDN, FVKESK. Trimming took 8 bases from V and 9 from J, leaving 12 bases between them.

This clone rates as large (0.1 to 1%). The chain has TRBV5-1 and TRBJ1-1; D is undetermined. The CDR3 is made up of 12 amino acids. V lost 5 bases to trimming and J lost 3 bases, with 8 bases between them. The V gene's germline CDR1 is SGHRS and CDR2 YFSETQ. CDR3 sequence reads: CASSTGYTEAFF. CDR3 in DNA: TGCGCCAGCAGTACCGGTTACACTGAAGCTTTCTTT.

The rearrangement links TRBV29-1 to TRBJ2-1; 10 bases fit TRBD2. After removal of 3 bases from V and 10 bases from J, the junction contained 6 bases not matched to a gene. In germline, CDR1 is SQVTM, CDR2 ANQGSEA. The CDR3 covers 13 residues. CDR3 in amino acids: CSVDPGLAQEQFF. CDR3 coding DNA: TGCAGCGTTGACCCGGGACTAGCGCAAGAGCAGTTCTTC.

CDR3 amino acids: CASSLLYSGISYNEQFF. The CDR3 coding sequence is TGCGCCAGCAGCCTTCTCTATAGCGGGATCTCCTACAATGAGCAGTTCTTC. The chain has TRBV4-1 and TRBJ2-1, with 8 nucleotides matching TRBD2. V dropped 4 bases and J dropped 0; count of bases not matched to a gene: 8. CDR1 MGHRA and CDR2 YSYEKL come from the germline V gene. The CDR3 contains 17 residues.

The gene calls are TRBV11-2 and TRBJ2-6; TRBD2 matches 8 bases. The germline gives CDR1 SGHAT, CDR2 FQNNGV. This CDR3 has 19 residues. Trimming took 1 base from V and 4 from J; bases not matched to a gene: 12. CDR3: CASSLAPGLGLPGANVLTF. The CDR3 nucleotides read TGTGCCAGCAGCTTAGCCCCGGGACTAGGGTTACCGGGGGCCAACGTCCTGACTTTC.

In this sample, this clone turned up a few times. The V call is TRBV5-6, the J call TRBJ2-2, with D possibly matching TRBD1 (6 bases). The germline gives CDR1 SGHDT, CDR2 YYEEEE. Trimming took off 4 bases at V and 3 bases at J, with 10 bases between the two ends. CDR3 length: 14 residues. CDR3 nucleotides: TGTGCCAGCAGCCCGACAGGACACACCGGGGAGCTGTTTTTT. It yields the protein CASSPTGHTGELFF.

The genes are TRBV5-1 and TRBJ2-2; 10 nucleotides align to TRBD1. Germline assignment: CDR1 SGHRS and CDR2 YFSETQ. The CDR3 is 17 amino acids. V lost 3 bases, J lost 4 bases, and 9 bases stayed unmatched. CDR3 amino acids: CASSSSGTGAVTGELFF. The CDR3 DNA is TGCGCCAGCAGCTCCTCCGGGACAGGGGCGGTCACCGGGGAGCTGTTTTTT. The whole variable domain, remainder taken from reference TRBV5-1 and TRBJ2-2, is KAGVTQTPRYLIKTRGQQVTLSCSPISGHRSVSWYQQTPGQGLQFLFEYFSETQRNKGNFPGRFSGRQFSNSRSEMNVSTLELGDSALYLCASSSSGTGAVTGELFFGEGSRLTVL.

The rearrangement links TRBV14 to TRBJ2-1; TRBD2 is a possible D gene (5 bases). CDR3 length: 13 residues. V was pared by 7 bases and J by 3 bases, with 10 bases between. Germline values: CDR1 SGHDN, CDR2 FVKESK. The CDR3 loop is CASTSGYYNEQFF. DNA for the CDR3: TGTGCCAGCACCAGCGGCTACTACAATGAGCAGTTCTTC. Together with reference TRBV14 and TRBJ2-1, the CDR3 gives the full variable domain: EAGVTQFPSHSVIEKGQTVTLRCDPISGHDNLYWYRRVMGKEIKFLLHFVKESKQDESGMPNNRFLAERTGGTYSTLKVQPAELEDSGVYFCASTSGYYNEQFFGPGTRLTVL.

The chain has TRBV27 and TRBJ2-2; D might be TRBD2 (5 bases). V gave up 2 bases and J gave up 1 base, with 11 bases separating them. The CDR3 runs 16 residues. Germline V lookup: CDR1 MNHEY, CDR2 SMNVEV (reference sequence). CDR3 in DNA: TGTGCCAGCAGTTTAATTAAAGCGGAGAACACCGGGGAGCTGTTTTTT. As protein: CASSLIKAENTGELFF.

The CDR3 DNA follows: TGTGCTAGTGGCAGGGGACGCTACGAGCAGTACTTC. As protein: CASGRGRYEQYF. V is TRBV12-5 and J is TRBJ2-7; D might be TRBD1 (6 bases). Germline V gene data show CDR1 as LGHNT and CDR2 as FRNRAP. V lost 6 bases and J lost 3, with 9 bases in between. The CDR3 spans 12 residues.

Only one count was recorded for this clone. J is TRBJ2-5 and V is TRBV5-6; possible D gene TRBD2, 5 bases. The CDR3 covers 15 residues. Trimming removed 4 bases at V and 1 base at J, with 14 bases between. CDR1 and CDR2 (germline): SGHDT, YYEEEE. The CDR3 DNA is TGTGCCAGCAGCATACGGGGAAGAGGCCAAGAGACCCAGTACTTC. Encoded protein: CASSIRGRGQETQYF.

The rearrangement joins TRBV30 to TRBJ2-7, with 8 bases matching TRBD2. The V gene's germline CDR1 is GTSNPN and CDR2 SVGIG (reference sequence). This CDR3 contains 14 residues. Trimming at V came to 1 base and at J to 2 bases, leaving 4 bases not matched to a gene. The CDR3 reads CAWSGLAPPYEQYF. In nucleotides, the CDR3 is TGTGCCTGGAGTGGACTAGCGCCTCCCTACGAGCAGTACTTC.

The gene calls are TRBV27 and TRBJ2-1; 7 nucleotides match TRBD1. The CDR3 has 13 amino acids. J was trimmed by 6 bases and V by 5 bases; bases with no gene match: 4. The V gene's germline CDR1 is MNHEY and CDR2 SMNVEV (reference sequence). CDR3 sequence reads: CASSNGQANEQFF. CDR3 coding DNA: TGTGCCAGCAGTAACGGACAGGCCAATGAGCAGTTCTTC.

The count of this clone is one. The chain carries TRBV19 and TRBJ2-7; 14 bases align to TRBD2. The V gene end was trimmed by 5 bases and the J gene end by 4 bases; junction bases not matched to a gene: 10. The CDR3 has 17 amino acids. Germline loops: CDR1 LNHDA, CDR2 SQIVND (reference sequence). CDR3 amino acids: CASSPLTSGRAKYEQYF. DNA of the CDR3: TGTGCCAGTAGTCCCCTGACTAGCGGGAGGGCCAAGTACGAGCAGTACTTC.

The chain is built from TRBV12-5 and TRBJ2-5; 7 nucleotides line up with TRBD2. CDR3 length equals 13 residues. Germline CDR1 reads LGHNT; CDR2 reads FRNRAP. Trimming took 5 bases from V and 13 from J; bases not matched to a gene: 13. The CDR3 protein is CASGHNPGGRSYF. In DNA form, the CDR3 reads TGTGCTAGTGGTCATAACCCGGGGGGAAGGTCGTACTTC.

The chain couples TRBV4-3 to TRBJ2-1, with TRBD2 identical over 9 bases. Germline trimming cut 3 bases from V and 0 bases from J; bases unmatched to any gene: 3. Germline V CDR1 and CDR2: LGHNA, YSLEER. The CDR3 contains 16 residues. This chain's CDR3 is CASSQLGLASYNEQFF. The CDR3 DNA sequence: TGCGCCAGCAGCCAGCTGGGACTAGCCTCCTACAATGAGCAGTTCTTC.

The V call is TRBV21-1, the J call TRBJ1-5; the DNA was not compared with TRBD1, the D call given in the table. TRBV21-1 is a pseudogene. The CDR3 is 16 amino acids. CDR3 sequence: CARGSMGQGHHQPQHF. As DNA, the CDR3 is TGTGCCAGGGGAAGCATGGGACAGGGTCATCATCAGCCCCAGCATTTT.

The chain is built from TRBV27 and TRBJ2-7; a possible D gene is TRBD2 (5 bases). V was trimmed by 6 bases and J by 1 base, leaving 16 bases between them. The CDR3 extends over 15 amino acids. The germline CDR1 and CDR2 sequences are MNHEY and SMNVEV (reference sequence). CDR3 sequence: CASSQGPGSSYEQYF. The DNA of the CDR3 is TGTGCCAGCAGCCAAGGACCGGGGTCATCCTACGAGCAGTACTTC.

This clone was found once. The chain combines TRBV28 with TRBJ1-2; the match to TRBD1 covers 8 bases. J lost 7 bases, V lost 3 bases, and 10 bases had no gene match. Germline assignment: CDR1 MDHEN and CDR2 SYDVKM. The CDR3 has 15 amino acids. CDR3 sequence reads: CASSFAGQGAGGYTF. The CDR3 DNA is TGTGCCAGCAGTTTTGCAGGGCAGGGGGCAGGTGGCTACACCTTC.